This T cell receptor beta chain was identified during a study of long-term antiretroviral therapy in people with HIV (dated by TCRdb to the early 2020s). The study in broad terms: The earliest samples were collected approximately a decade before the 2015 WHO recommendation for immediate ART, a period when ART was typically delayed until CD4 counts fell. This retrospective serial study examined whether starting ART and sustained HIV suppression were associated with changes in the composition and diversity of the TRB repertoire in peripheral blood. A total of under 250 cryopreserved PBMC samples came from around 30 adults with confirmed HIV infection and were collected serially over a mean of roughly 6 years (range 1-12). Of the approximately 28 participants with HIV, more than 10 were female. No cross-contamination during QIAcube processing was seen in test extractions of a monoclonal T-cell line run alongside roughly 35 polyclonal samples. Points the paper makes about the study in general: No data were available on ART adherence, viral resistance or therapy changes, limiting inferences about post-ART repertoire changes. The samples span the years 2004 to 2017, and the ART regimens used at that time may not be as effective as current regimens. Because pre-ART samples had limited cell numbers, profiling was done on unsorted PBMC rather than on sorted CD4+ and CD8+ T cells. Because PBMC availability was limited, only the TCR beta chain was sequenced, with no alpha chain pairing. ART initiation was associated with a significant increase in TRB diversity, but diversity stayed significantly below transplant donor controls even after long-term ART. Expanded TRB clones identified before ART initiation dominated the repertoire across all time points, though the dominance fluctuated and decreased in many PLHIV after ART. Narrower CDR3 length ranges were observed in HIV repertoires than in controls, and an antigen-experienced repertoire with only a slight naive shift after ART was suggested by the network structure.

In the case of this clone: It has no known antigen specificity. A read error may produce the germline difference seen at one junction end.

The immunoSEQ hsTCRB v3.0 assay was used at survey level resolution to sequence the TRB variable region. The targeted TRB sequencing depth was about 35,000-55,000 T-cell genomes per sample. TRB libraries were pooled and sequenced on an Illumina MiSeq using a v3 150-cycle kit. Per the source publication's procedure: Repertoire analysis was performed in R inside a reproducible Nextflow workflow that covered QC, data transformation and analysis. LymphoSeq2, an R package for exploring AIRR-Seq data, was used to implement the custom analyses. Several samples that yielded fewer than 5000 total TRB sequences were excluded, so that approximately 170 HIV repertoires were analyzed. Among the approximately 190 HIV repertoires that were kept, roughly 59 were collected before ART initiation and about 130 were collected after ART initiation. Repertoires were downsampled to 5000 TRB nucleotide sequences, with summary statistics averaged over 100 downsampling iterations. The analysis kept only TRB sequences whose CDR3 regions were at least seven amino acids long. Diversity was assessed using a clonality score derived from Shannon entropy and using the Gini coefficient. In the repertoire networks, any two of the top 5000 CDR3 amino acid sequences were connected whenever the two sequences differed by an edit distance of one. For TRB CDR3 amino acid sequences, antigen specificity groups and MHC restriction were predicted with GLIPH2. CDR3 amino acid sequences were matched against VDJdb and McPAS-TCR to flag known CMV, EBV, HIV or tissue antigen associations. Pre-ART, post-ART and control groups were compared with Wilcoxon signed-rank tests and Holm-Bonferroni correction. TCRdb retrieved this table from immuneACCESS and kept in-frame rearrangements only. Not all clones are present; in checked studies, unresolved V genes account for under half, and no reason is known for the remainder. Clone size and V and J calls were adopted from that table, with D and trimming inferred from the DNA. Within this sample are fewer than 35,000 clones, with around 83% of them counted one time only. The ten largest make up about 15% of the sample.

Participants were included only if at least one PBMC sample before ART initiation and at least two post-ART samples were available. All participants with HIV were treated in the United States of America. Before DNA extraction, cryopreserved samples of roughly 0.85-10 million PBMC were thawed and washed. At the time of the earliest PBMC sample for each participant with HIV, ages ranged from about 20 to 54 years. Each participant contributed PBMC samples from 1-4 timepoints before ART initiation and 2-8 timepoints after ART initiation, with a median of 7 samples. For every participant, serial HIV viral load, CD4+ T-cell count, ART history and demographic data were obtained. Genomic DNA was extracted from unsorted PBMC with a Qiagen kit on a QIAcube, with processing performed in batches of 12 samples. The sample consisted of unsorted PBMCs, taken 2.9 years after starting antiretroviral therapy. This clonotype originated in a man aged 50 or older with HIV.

The CDR3 protein: CASSFALADTQYF. The nucleotide sequence is TGTGCTAGCAGCTTTGCACTGGCAGATACGCAGTATTTT. The chain uses TRBV7-7 and TRBJ2-3, with the D gene not clear enough to name. From the germline V gene (reference sequence), CDR1 is SSHAT and CDR2 is FNYEAQ. The cysteine opens and the phenylalanine closes a CDR3 of 13 amino acids. Solely the CDR3 DNA is kept, with 39 bases framed from the first base.